The 5 T cell receptor beta chains presented below share a single source sample, sequenced in a study of T-cell reconstitution after alpha-beta-depleted transplantation in children. The authors prepared the TCRbeta library with unique molecular identifiers. TCRdb redid the calling of the PCR reads with MiXCR, one entry per CDR3 protein. The data contain under 300,000 distinct CDR3 sequences, more than 7.5% of them seen just once; the ten biggest clones take up approximately 5%. Sequencing used PBMCs from the stem cell graft donor, obtained from the stem cell graft. Source of these receptors: a human donor who donated a stem cell graft to a child with SCID.

In its sample, this clonotype was seen a few times. This chain connects TRBV12-3 or TRBV12-4 to TRBJ2-7, with 8 bases identical to TRBD2. CDR3 length: 16 residues. V trimming: 5 bases; J trimming: 0 bases; junction bases outside the gene matches: 9. CDR3 protein: CASSARGGVSSYEQYF. For the CDR3, the DNA is TGTGCCAGCAGTGCCCGGGGGGGGGTTAGCTCCTACGAGCAGTACTTC.

This clonotype was recorded many times. This chain links TRBV5-1 with TRBJ1-1, with D tentatively TRBD1 (5 bases). CDR3 length: 13 residues. CDR1 is SGHRS, CDR2 YFSETQ, per germline. V was cut by 2 bases and J by 5 bases, with 10 bases left in between. In nucleotides, the CDR3 is TGCGCCAGCAGCTTCGCAGGGCGGACTGAAGCTTTCTTT. This gives the protein CASSFAGRTEAFF.

As regards this clonotype: Since a much larger clone is just one base distant, this may be a read error. The V gene is TRBV7-9, the J gene TRBJ1-2; a weak D match, TRBD1 (5 bases). The V gene's germline CDR1 is SEHNR and CDR2 FQNEAQ (reference sequence). This CDR3 is 13 amino acids long. As DNA, the CDR3 is TGTGCTGTCAGCTTGGGGGATAACTATGGCGACACCTTC. It codes for CAVSLGDNYGDTF.

This clonotype was counted many times. The chain combines TRBV28 with TRBJ2-3; D may match TRBD1 or TRBD2 (6 bases each). CDR3 length equals 15 residues. V lost 5 bases and J 8 bases, leaving 20 bases between the germline ends. The germline V gene has CDR1 MDHEN and CDR2 SYDVKM. For the CDR3, the DNA is TGTGCCAGCAGTCCTCCGGGGGCCCGGGCAGTTACGCAGTATTTT. It is translated as CASSPPGARAVTQYF.

This chain uses TRBV18 with TRBJ1-1; tentatively, D is TRBD1 (5 bases). V gave up 6 bases and J gave up 1 base, with 15 bases separating them. This CDR3 region has 15 residues. The germline V gene encodes CDR1 KGHSH and CDR2 LQKENI. CDR3 sequence (DNA): TGTGCCAGCTCGCCTCAGGACATCCAGAACACTGAAGCTTTCTTT. It codes for CASSPQDIQNTEAFF.